This is a list of T cell receptor beta chains from one sample in a study of radiation and T cells in renal cell carcinoma. Only in-frame clones appear in the TCRdb table, and some are missing; sequencing was by immunoSEQ multiplex PCR. This table holds approximately 150,000 clones, approximately 86% found once. The sample consisted of blood, taken from a patient whose treatment included radiotherapy and nephrectomy. These TCRs come from a woman aged 50 to 60 with renal cell carcinoma. The CDR3 runs from the conserved cysteine through the conserved F or W. The order of the fields is J gene, D gene, V gene, clone size, CDR3 protein, CDR3 DNA. D genes are given only for firm matches. Clone size is given for some rows only: seen once, a few or many times, or a class if the clone is expanded.

j_gene: TRBJ2-1
d_gene: TRBD2
v_gene: TRBV4-1
abundance: NA
CDR3aa: CASSRTSGRTNEQFF
CDR3nt: TGCGCCAGCAGCCGGACTAGCGGGAGGACGAATGAGCAGTTCTTC

j_gene: TRBJ2-7
d_gene: NA
v_gene: TRBV6-5
abundance: NA
CDR3aa: CASSYSGATLTEQYF
CDR3nt: TGTGCCAGCAGTTACTCGGGGGCCACCCTTACCGAGCAGTACTTC

j_gene: TRBJ1-6
d_gene: NA
v_gene: TRBV7-9
abundance: NA
CDR3aa: CASSPRTLGQKNSPLHF
CDR3nt: TGTGCCAGCAGCCCCCGGACATTAGGACAGAAGAATTCACCCCTCCACTTT

j_gene: TRBJ2-5
d_gene: NA
v_gene: TRBV7-9
abundance: NA
CDR3aa: CASSSNPDYWVVETQYF
CDR3nt: TGTGCCAGCAGCTCCAACCCGGACTACTGGGTGGTGGAGACCCAGTACTTC

j_gene: TRBJ2-4
d_gene: TRBD2
v_gene: TRBV4-2
abundance: NA
CDR3aa: CASSQDLLAGVNIQYF
CDR3nt: TGTGCCAGCAGCCAAGATCTACTAGCGGGAGTTAACATTCAGTACTTC

j_gene: TRBJ2-3
d_gene: TRBD2
v_gene: TRBV5-8
abundance: NA
CDR3aa: CASSLSVTSGAFTDTQYF
CDR3nt: TGTGCCAGCAGCTTGTCGGTGACTAGCGGAGCTTTCACAGATACGCAGTATTTT

j_gene: TRBJ2-3
d_gene: NA
v_gene: TRBV5-1
abundance: NA
CDR3aa: CASSSGLSTDTQYF
CDR3nt: TGCGCCAGCAGCTCCGGGCTGAGCACAGATACGCAGTATTTT

j_gene: TRBJ2-2
d_gene: TRBD1
v_gene: TRBV5-1
abundance: NA
CDR3aa: CASSLQGQGTGELFF
CDR3nt: TGCGCCAGCAGCCTTCAGGGACAGGGGACCGGGGAGCTGTTTTTT

j_gene: TRBJ2-5
d_gene: NA
v_gene: TRBV2
abundance: once
CDR3aa: CASSERKIETLQETQYF
CDR3nt: TGTGCCAGCAGTGAACGAAAAATAGAGACCCTCCAAGAGACCCAGTACTTC

j_gene: TRBJ1-1
d_gene: NA
v_gene: TRBV30
abundance: NA
CDR3aa: CAWSDGVYTEAFF
CDR3nt: TGTGCCTGGAGTGACGGTGTGTATACTGAAGCTTTCTTT

j_gene: TRBJ1-3
d_gene: NA
v_gene: TRBV30
abundance: NA
CDR3aa: CAWSRTDTGNTIYF
CDR3nt: TGTGCCTGGAGTAGGACCGATACTGGAAACACCATATATTTT

j_gene: TRBJ1-5
d_gene: TRBD1
v_gene: TRBV7-2
abundance: NA
CDR3aa: CASSLALMTGGQPQHF
CDR3nt: TGTGCCAGCAGCTTAGCGCTAATGACAGGGGGGCAGCCCCAGCATTTT

j_gene: TRBJ2-2
d_gene: NA
v_gene: TRBV19
abundance: few
CDR3aa: CASSPPSLTGELFF
CDR3nt: TGTGCCAGTAGTCCACCCTCACTCACCGGGGAGCTGTTTTTT

j_gene: TRBJ1-2
d_gene: NA
v_gene: TRBV18
abundance: once
CDR3aa: CASSPPGQGGSGYTF
CDR3nt: TGTGCCAGCTCACCACCGGGCCAGGGCGGGTCTGGCTACACCTTC

j_gene: TRBJ1-1
d_gene: NA
v_gene: TRBV7-2
abundance: NA
CDR3aa: CASSPGQTMNTEAFF
CDR3nt: TGTGCCAGCTCACCAGGACAAACAATGAACACTGAAGCTTTCTTT

j_gene: TRBJ1-1
d_gene: NA
v_gene: TRBV18
abundance: NA
CDR3aa: CASSPFGTNTEAFF
CDR3nt: TGTGCCAGCTCACCCTTCGGGACAAACACTGAAGCTTTCTTT

j_gene: TRBJ2-7
d_gene: TRBD2
v_gene: TRBV7-2
abundance: NA
CDR3aa: CASRLGLAGGYEQYF
CDR3nt: TGTGCCAGCAGACTCGGACTAGCGGGAGGGTACGAGCAGTACTTC

j_gene: TRBJ2-3
d_gene: TRBD2
v_gene: TRBV27
abundance: NA
CDR3aa: CASSSSPGTSGRSGDTQYF
CDR3nt: TGTGCCAGCAGTTCATCTCCGGGGACTAGCGGGAGGAGTGGAGATACGCAGTATTTT

j_gene: TRBJ2-3
d_gene: TRBD2
v_gene: TRBV4-3
abundance: NA
CDR3aa: CASSQDRGLAANTQYF
CDR3nt: TGCGCCAGCAGCCAAGATAGGGGACTAGCGGCTAATACGCAGTATTTT

j_gene: TRBJ1-1
d_gene: NA
v_gene: TRBV11-2
abundance: once
CDR3aa: CASEPGNTEAFF
CDR3nt: TGTGCCAGCGAACCAGGGAACACTGAAGCTTTCTTT

j_gene: TRBJ2-7
d_gene: TRBD2
v_gene: TRBV19
abundance: NA
CDR3aa: CASSISSGGLTYEQYF
CDR3nt: TGTGCCAGTAGTATTTCTAGCGGGGGGCTAACCTACGAGCAGTACTTC

j_gene: TRBJ1-2
d_gene: NA
v_gene: TRBV9
abundance: once
CDR3aa: CASSVEVRGYGYTF
CDR3nt: TGTGCCAGCAGCGTAGAGGTTCGGGGGTATGGCTACACCTTC

j_gene: TRBJ1-2
d_gene: NA
v_gene: TRBV5-4
abundance: NA
CDR3aa: CASSLATGTNYGYTF
CDR3nt: TGTGCCAGCAGCTTGGCCACAGGGACTAACTATGGCTACACCTTC

j_gene: TRBJ1-1
d_gene: TRBD1
v_gene: TRBV7-2
abundance: NA
CDR3aa: CASSLFTGETEAFF
CDR3nt: TGTGCCAGCAGCTTATTTACAGGGGAAACTGAAGCTTTCTTT

j_gene: TRBJ1-5
d_gene: NA
v_gene: TRBV27
abundance: NA
CDR3aa: CASSYAGTYNQPQHF
CDR3nt: TGTGCCAGCAGTTACGCCGGGACGTACAATCAGCCCCAGCATTTT